Listed here are 17 T cell receptor beta chains from one sample, sequenced in a study of identical twins. A single record per CDR3 protein comes from TCRdb applying MiXCR to the 5' RACE reads. Of about 570,000 distinct CDR3 sequences in the sample, 7.5% to 10% were seen once. In addition, the sample was reused for a study of yellow fever vaccine responses in identical twins.

The sample taken for sequencing was PBMCs. The receptors shown here come from a woman between 18 and 29 years old in good health.

This clonotype has at least ten counts. The gene calls are TRBV9 and TRBJ2-7; a possible D gene is TRBD1 (5 bases). The germline CDR1 and CDR2 sequences are SGDLS and YYNGEE. This CDR3 spans 15 amino acids. Between the trimmed V and J ends, which lost 0 bases and 7 bases, there was a span of 17 bases. CDR3 in DNA: TGTGCCAGCAGCGTAGGCCCCCCTGGACAAGGGGAGCAGTACTTC. It translates to CASSVGPPGQGEQYF. The full variable domain, completed using reference TRBV9 and TRBJ2-7, is DSGVTQTPKHLITATGQRVTLRCSPRSGDLSVYWYQQSLDQGLQFLIQYYNGEERAKGNILERFSAQQFPDLHSELNLSSLELGDSALYFCASSVGPPGQGEQYFGPGTRLTVT.

The chain recombines TRBV27 with TRBJ2-2; D remains ambiguous. V was trimmed by 3 bases and J by 3 bases, leaving 14 bases between them. The CDR3 totals 16 residues. Germline V gene data show CDR1 as MNHEY and CDR2 as SMNVEV (reference sequence). In DNA form, the CDR3 reads TGTGCCAGCAGTTTCGGGTCGGTCTTGGACACCGGGGAGCTGTTTTTT. The encoded protein is CASSFGSVLDTGELFF.

A few counts support this clonotype. The chain links TRBV10-3 to TRBJ2-7, with 8 bases matching TRBD2. The CDR3 is 15 residues long. Germline CDR1 is ENHRY and CDR2 is SYGVKD. Losses at the gene ends were 8 bases for V and 2 bases for J; bases not matched to a gene: 11. The CDR3 DNA sequence: TGTGCCATCTCGGCCCCACGGGAGGGGACCTACGAGCAGTACTTC. This codes for CAISAPREGTYEQYF.

This clonotype was observed many times. This chain joins TRBV27 and TRBJ2-5; 11 bases align to TRBD2. Trimming took 5 bases from V and 3 from J; bases not matched to a gene: 5. CDR3 length equals 15 residues. Germline CDR1 reads MNHEY; CDR2 reads SMNVEV (reference sequence). This CDR3 reads CASSILAGGEETQYF. The CDR3 DNA is TGTGCCAGCAGTATCCTAGCGGGAGGAGAAGAGACCCAGTACTTC.

The CDR3 loop is CASSDRLLGLAGGCETQYF. The CDR3, as DNA: TGTGCCAGCAGTGACAGACTCTTGGGACTAGCGGGGGGGTGCGAGACCCAGTACTTC. The chain carries TRBV6-4 and TRBJ2-5; 16 nucleotides agree with TRBD2. CDR3 length: 19 amino acids. V shed 2 bases and J 5 bases; nucleotides not matched to a gene: 11. The germline V gene encodes CDR1 MRHNA and CDR2 SNTAGT.

This clonotype showed up just a few times. This chain uses TRBV11-2 with TRBJ2-5; D might be TRBD1 or TRBD2, each matching 5 bases. CDR3 size: 17 residues. CDR1 is SGHAT and CDR2 is FQNNGV in the germline V gene. V lost 1 base to trimming and J lost 0 bases, with 15 bases between them. The CDR3, as DNA: TGTGCCAGCAGCTTAGTAGTCGGGACGCCAAACCAAGAGACCCAGTACTTC. Its protein is CASSLVVGTPNQETQYF.

This clonotype was recorded at least ten times. The rearrangement joins TRBV15 to TRBJ1-1; 7 bases agree with TRBD1. The CDR3 sequence is 14 residues long. CDR1 is LNHNV and CDR2 is YYDKDF in the germline V gene (reference sequence). V gave up 0 bases and J gave up 7 bases; unmatched junction bases: 5. CDR3 DNA: TGTGCCACCAGCAGAGAAAGGGACAGTCTTGAAGCTTTCTTT. Protein product: CATSRERDSLEAFF.

Of note for this clonotype: This may stem from a read error, because a much larger clone lies one nucleotide away. The CDR3 does not end in the conserved phenylalanine or tryptophan, so this is likely a read error. The DNA is left out, because the CDR3 cannot be placed on it with certainty; the CDR3 is given as TCRdb lists it. V gene TRBV29-1 combines with J gene TRBJ1-4; the D segment call TRBD1 is taken from the table without a DNA check. Germline assignment: CDR1 SQVTM and CDR2 ANQGSEA. Ends included, the CDR3 has 12 residues. This CDR3 is CSVEDEGFHMFV.

A few counts support this clonotype. The junction departs from germline at one end; a sequencing error may be responsible. This chain uses TRBV4-1 with TRBJ2-3; 8 bases align to TRBD2. Germline CDR1 is MGHRA and CDR2 is YSYEKL. This CDR3 region has 13 residues. The CDR3 reads CASSQESSGQNSF. CDR3 coding DNA: TGCGCCAGCAGCCAAGAGTCTAGCGGGCAAAATTCGTTT.

In its sample, this clonotype was seen a few times. The DNA for the CDR3 is TGTGCCAGCAGCTCGGTGACAGGGTTCAACGAGCAGTACTTC. Its protein is CASSSVTGFNEQYF. The chain links TRBV5-6 to TRBJ2-7; 7 bases match TRBD1. Germline V CDR1 and CDR2: SGHDT, YYEEEE. The trim removed 3 bases at V and 5 bases at J, leaving 8 bases unmatched. The CDR3 runs 14 residues.

This clonotype was seen ten or more times. The chain carries TRBV20-1 and TRBJ2-1; no reliable D call. Germline loops: CDR1 DFQATT, CDR2 SNEGSKA (reference sequence). This CDR3 region has 14 residues. Trimming stripped 0 bases from V and 3 bases from J, with 9 bases between. CDR3: CSARDRRIYNEQFF. The CDR3, as DNA: TGCAGTGCTAGAGATCGACGGATCTACAATGAGCAGTTCTTC.

DNA for the CDR3: TGTGCCAGCAGTCCCCCCCCGCAGGGTAGCGGGGTTATCCACGAGCAGTACTTC. Translation: CASSPPPQGSGVIHEQYF. The V gene is TRBV28, the J gene TRBJ2-7; TRBD2 aligns across 8 bases. V lost 5 bases to trimming and J lost 5 bases; unmatched junction nucleotides: 20. In germline, CDR1 is MDHEN, CDR2 SYDVKM. This CDR3 has 18 residues.

In this sample, this clonotype turned up a few times. V and J are TRBV20-1 and TRBJ2-7, with D unresolved. V was clipped by 0 bases and J by 3 bases, with 15 bases between them. Germline V gives CDR1 DFQATT, CDR2 SNEGSKA (reference sequence). The CDR3 length is 15 residues. CDR3 in amino acids: CSARDVGGPDYEQYF. CDR3 bases: TGCAGTGCTAGAGATGTCGGCGGACCGGACTACGAGCAGTACTTC.

In its sample, this clonotype was seen many times. V gene TRBV7-2 combines with J gene TRBJ2-2; 8 bases are a match to TRBD1. Germline values: CDR1 SGHTA, CDR2 FQGNSA. V gave up 0 bases and J gave up 3 bases; unmatched junction bases: 3. The CDR3 length is 16 residues. This chain's CDR3 is CASSLAPGGYTGELFF. The CDR3 bases are TGTGCCAGCAGCTTAGCCCCAGGGGGCTACACCGGGGAGCTGTTTTTT.

This clonotype has a count of ten or more. The rearrangement uses TRBV3-1 and TRBJ2-5, with 11 bases matching TRBD2. This CDR3 spans 16 amino acids. Losses at the gene ends were 3 bases for V and 5 bases for J; bases not matched to a gene: 8. Germline V gene sequence: CDR1 LGHDT, CDR2 YNNKEL (reference sequence). CDR3 residues: CASSQSTSGGGETQYF. CDR3 coding DNA: TGTGCCAGCAGCCAGAGTACTAGCGGGGGTGGTGAGACCCAGTACTTC.

This clonotype has just a few counts. The rearrangement uses TRBV5-1 and TRBJ2-5, with 10 bases aligning to TRBD2. Losses at the gene ends were 4 bases for V and 2 bases for J; bases not matched to a gene: 5. This CDR3 has 15 amino acids. Germline V gene sequence: CDR1 SGHRS, CDR2 YFSETQ. The CDR3 protein is CASSRIAGGQETQYF. The DNA of the CDR3 is TGCGCCAGCAGCCGGATAGCGGGGGGTCAAGAGACCCAGTACTTC.

CDR3 nucleotide sequence: TGTGCCAGCAGTTCTCCTGAATACAATGAGCAGTTCTTC. Translated, it gives CASSSPEYNEQFF. V gene TRBV27 combines with J gene TRBJ2-1; D is undetermined. V lost 4 bases, J lost 4 bases, and 8 bases lay in between. This CDR3 contains 13 residues. Germline CDR1 and CDR2: MNHEY and SMNVEV (reference sequence).